This TCR beta chain was sequenced for a study of the immune and genomic landscape of osteosarcoma (dated by TCRdb to 2020 to 2021). Context from the whole study: The overall cohort included about 51 pediatric and adult patients with high-grade osteosarcoma, and the median age at diagnosis was about 27 years (range roughly 5-81). To characterize the osteosarcoma immunogenomic landscape, the TCR sequencing results were combined with transcriptome, protein array and immunostaining data. Patients in the overall cohort were roughly 60% male, and 75% to 80% presented with localized disease at diagnosis. The goal of the study was to explain why immune checkpoint inhibitors have shown limited clinical activity in osteosarcoma. The cohort was enriched for poor-risk disease, with approximately 76% showing unfavorable pathologic response to standard therapy and 55% to 70% deceased. Three patients contributed two samples from the same tumor site. To define immunogenic potential, the study profiled osteosarcoma specimens using whole genome, RNA and T-cell receptor sequencing along with immunohistochemistry and reverse phase protein arrays.

The tumors sampled were post-treatment primary, local recurrence and metastasis specimens taken from patients with a poor prognosis. Study-wide findings and limitations: Productive TCR clonality was found to be low overall, with an average of 0.09 and a maximum of 0.3, which suggested limited T-cell clonal expansion. Rather than matched normal tissue, external data from normal skin and healthy peripheral blood provided the clonality benchmarks. TCR productive clonality was greater in the immune-hot C3 cluster than in the cold C1 cluster, although TCR productive clonality remained low overall. In five cases, a single hyperexpanded clone dominated the repertoire, and each of these five cases had fewer than 100 T-cell clonotypes. Along with the frozen tumor specimens, matched blood was collected from just a couple of patients. Because osteosarcoma is rare and all possible samples were collected, sample size was not determined by any statistical method.

TCR beta chain CDR3 regions were immunosequenced using the ImmunoSEQ Assay (Adaptive Biotechnologies). The study's own analysis went as follows. The ImmunoSEQ Analyzer platform was used to export TCRB rearrangements, read counts, read proportions and gene usage. Using productive rearrangements, T-cell clonality was calculated as 1 minus Pielou's evenness. In the clonal space homeostasis analysis, clonotypes were sorted into rare, small, medium, large or hyperexpanded (0.01 to 1 of the repertoire) bins. TCR productive clonality was compared across immune clusters C1, C2 and C3 using the Wilcoxon rank sum test. The source is immuneACCESS, and TCRdb retained only in-frame sequences with V and J called. Part of the clones is not carried over; for the studies checked, unresolved V genes explain less than half of this, and the remainder is unexplained. The DNA was the basis for D and trimming; V, J and clone size are from that table. The sample profile shows 10,000 to 12,000 clones; approximately 64% of them were found once. Together, the top ten hold around 19% of the sample.

A note on this clone: What antigen it recognizes has not been identified. No base quality information exists; no much larger clone differs at one position.

The CDR3 runs 17 amino acids, cysteine and phenylalanine included. Here the CDR3 DNA is all that survives: 51 bases in frame from base 1. CDR1 and CDR2 (WSHSY, SAAADI) derive from the germline V gene. Trimming removed 6 bases from V and 4 bases from J; the gene matches leave 16 bases unexplained. Sequenced sample: osteosarcoma tumor tissue from the lung. The clonotype was recovered from a human donor with osteosarcoma. Here the chain combines TRBV10-2 and TRBJ2-3, with 7 central nucleotides matching TRBD1. The CDR3 loop reads CASRARGLFPTPDTQYF. At the DNA level, the sequence is TGCGCCAGCAGAGCGAGGGGGCTATTCCCTACCCCAGATACGCAGTATTTT.